The entry below gives a single TCR beta chain sequence along with its context. Its antigen is currently unknown. Each subset's genomic DNA was split evenly across several immunoSEQ plates. The quantity of DNA used in unsorted PBMC replicate PCRs was approximately 270 ng, corresponding to tens of thousands of T cell genomes. Assay used: immunoSEQ multiplex PCR; TCRdb lists only in-frame clones, some missing. The profile shows some 450,000 clones, over 60% of them singletons. The CDR3 extends over 17 amino acids. V dropped 0 bases and J dropped 1 base, with 17 bases sitting between them. CDR1 is SGHRS and CDR2 is YFSETQ in the germline V gene. This sample was included in a study of shared clonotypes between healthy human individuals. General study results and limits: Expectations were that clonotype sharing among donors would be affected by sequencing depth.

Genomic DNA came from about 97 million PBMCs in unsorted samples. The source material was PBMCs. The receptor was derived from a woman aged 40 to 50 in good health. Some clones in this sample may be carry-over from other donors' samples. The chain couples TRBV5-1 to TRBJ2-7, with D possibly TRBD2 on 5 matching bases. The CDR3 loop is CASSLGRVAWSSYEQYF. CDR3 sequence (DNA): TGCGCCAGCAGCTTGGGACGAGTAGCGTGGTCTTCCTACGAGCAGTACTTC.